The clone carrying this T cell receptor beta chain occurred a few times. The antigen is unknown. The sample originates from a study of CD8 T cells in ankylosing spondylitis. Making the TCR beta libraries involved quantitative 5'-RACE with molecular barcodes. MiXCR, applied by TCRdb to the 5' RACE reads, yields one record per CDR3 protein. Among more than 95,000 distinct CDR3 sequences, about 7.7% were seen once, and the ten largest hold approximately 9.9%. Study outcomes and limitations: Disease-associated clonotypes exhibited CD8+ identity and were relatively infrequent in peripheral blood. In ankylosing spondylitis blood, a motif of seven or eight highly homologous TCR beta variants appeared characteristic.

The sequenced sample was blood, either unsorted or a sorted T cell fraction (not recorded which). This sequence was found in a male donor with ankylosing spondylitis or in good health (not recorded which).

The chain's CDR3 is CSASVAGGPYEQYF. The DNA for the CDR3 is TGCAGTGCTAGTGTGGCAGGGGGCCCCTACGAGCAGTACTTC. V and J are TRBV20-1 and TRBJ2-7; 8 nucleotides match TRBD1. CDR3 length equals 14 residues. Germline CDR1 reads DFQATT; CDR2 reads SNEGSKA (reference sequence). J gave up 2 bases and V 3 bases, and 6 bases lay outside the gene matches.